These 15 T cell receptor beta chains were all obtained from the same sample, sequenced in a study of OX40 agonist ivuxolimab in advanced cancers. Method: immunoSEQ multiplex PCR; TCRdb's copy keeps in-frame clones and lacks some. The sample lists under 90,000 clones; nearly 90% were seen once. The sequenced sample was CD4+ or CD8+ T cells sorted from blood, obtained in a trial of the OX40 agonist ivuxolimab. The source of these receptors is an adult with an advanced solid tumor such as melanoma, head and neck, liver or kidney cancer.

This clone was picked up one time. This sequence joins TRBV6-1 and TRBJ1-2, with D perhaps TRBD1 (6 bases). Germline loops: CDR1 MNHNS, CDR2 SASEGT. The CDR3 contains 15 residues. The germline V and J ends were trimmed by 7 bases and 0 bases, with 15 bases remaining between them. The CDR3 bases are TGTGCCAGCACTACCAGACAGGCAACTAACTATGGCTACACCTTC. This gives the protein CASTTRQATNYGYTF.

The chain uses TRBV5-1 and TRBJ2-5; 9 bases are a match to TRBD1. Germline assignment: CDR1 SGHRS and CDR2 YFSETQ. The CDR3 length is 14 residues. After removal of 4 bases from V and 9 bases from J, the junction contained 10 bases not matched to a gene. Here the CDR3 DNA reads TGCGCCAGCAGCCAGCCGGGACAGGGAGCGCCCCAGTACTTC. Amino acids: CASSQPGQGAPQYF.

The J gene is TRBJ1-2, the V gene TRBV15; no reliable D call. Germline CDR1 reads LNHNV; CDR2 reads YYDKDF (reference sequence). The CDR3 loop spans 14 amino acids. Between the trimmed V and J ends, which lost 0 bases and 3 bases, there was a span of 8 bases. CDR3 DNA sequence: TGTGCCACCAGCAGAGACGTTGGACACTATGGCTACACCTTC. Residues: CATSRDVGHYGYTF.

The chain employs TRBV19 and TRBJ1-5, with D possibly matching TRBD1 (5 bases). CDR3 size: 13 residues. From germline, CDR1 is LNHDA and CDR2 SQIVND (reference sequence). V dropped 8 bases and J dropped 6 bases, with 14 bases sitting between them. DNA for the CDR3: TGTGCCAGTGGGGGAGGGGCCCGTCAGCCCCAGCATTTT. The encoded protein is CASGGGARQPQHF.

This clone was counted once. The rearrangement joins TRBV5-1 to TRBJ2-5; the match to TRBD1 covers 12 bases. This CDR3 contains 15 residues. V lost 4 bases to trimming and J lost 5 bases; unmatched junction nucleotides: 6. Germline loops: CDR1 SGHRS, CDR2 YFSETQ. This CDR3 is CASSAGTGGLETQYF. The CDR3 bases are TGCGCCAGCAGCGCCGGGACAGGGGGCTTGGAGACCCAGTACTTC.

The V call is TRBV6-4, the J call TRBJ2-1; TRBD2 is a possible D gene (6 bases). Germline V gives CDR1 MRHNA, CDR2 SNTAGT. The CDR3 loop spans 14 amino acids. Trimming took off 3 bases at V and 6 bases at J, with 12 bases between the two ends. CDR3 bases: TGTGCCAGCAGTGAATCGGCGGGGCTCAATGAGCAGTTCTTC. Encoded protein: CASSESAGLNEQFF.

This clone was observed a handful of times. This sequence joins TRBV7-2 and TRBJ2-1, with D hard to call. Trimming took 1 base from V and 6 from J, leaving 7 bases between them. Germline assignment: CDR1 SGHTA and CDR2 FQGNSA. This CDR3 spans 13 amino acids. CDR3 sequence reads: CASSLGQSNEQFF. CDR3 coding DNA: TGTGCCAGCAGCTTAGGACAAAGCAATGAGCAGTTCTTC.

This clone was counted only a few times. The CDR3 sequence: CASSRRGGSTDTQYF. Written as DNA, the CDR3 is TGTGCCAGCAGTCGTAGAGGAGGGAGCACAGATACGCAGTATTTT. V usage is TRBV2 and J usage is TRBJ2-3; D may be TRBD2 (6 bases). This CDR3 is built from 15 residues. Trimming removed 5 bases from V and 0 bases from J, with 12 bases in between. Looked up from germline, CDR1 is SNHLY and CDR2 is FYNNEI.

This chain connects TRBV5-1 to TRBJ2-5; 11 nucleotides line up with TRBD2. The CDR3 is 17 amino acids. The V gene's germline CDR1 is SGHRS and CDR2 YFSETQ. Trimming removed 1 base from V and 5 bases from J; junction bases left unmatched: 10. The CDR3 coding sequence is TGCGCCAGCAGCTTGCACCTAGCGGGGGGTATGGAGGAGACCCAGTACTTC. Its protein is CASSLHLAGGMEETQYF. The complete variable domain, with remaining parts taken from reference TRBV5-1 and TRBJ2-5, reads KAGVTQTPRYLIKTRGQQVTLSCSPISGHRSVSWYQQTPGQGLQFLFEYFSETQRNKGNFPGRFSGRQFSNSRSEMNVSTLELGDSALYLCASSLHLAGGMEETQYFGPGTRLLVL.

In nucleotides, the CDR3 is TGCGCCAGCAGCTCTAATCCGGGACAGGGATCGGTCGAGCAGTACTTC. Its translation: CASSSNPGQGSVEQYF. This rearrangement joins TRBV5-1 to TRBJ2-7; the match to TRBD1 covers 9 bases. The CDR3 spans 16 residues. CDR1 is SGHRS, CDR2 YFSETQ, per germline. V lost 3 bases, J lost 6 bases, and 13 bases stayed unmatched.

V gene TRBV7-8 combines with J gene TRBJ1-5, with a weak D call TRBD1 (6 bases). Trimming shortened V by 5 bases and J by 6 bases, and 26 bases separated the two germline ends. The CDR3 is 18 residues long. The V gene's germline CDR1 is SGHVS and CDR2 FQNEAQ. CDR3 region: CASSPRGGSRLIVQPQHF. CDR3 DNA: TGTGCCAGCAGCCCGAGAGGGGGTAGTAGACTAATCGTTCAGCCCCAGCATTTT.

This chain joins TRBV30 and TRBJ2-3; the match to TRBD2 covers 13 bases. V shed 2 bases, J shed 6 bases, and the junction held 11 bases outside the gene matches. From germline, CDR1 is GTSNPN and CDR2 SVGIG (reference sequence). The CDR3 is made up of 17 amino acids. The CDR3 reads CAWSTTRTSGGLDTQYF. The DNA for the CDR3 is TGTGCCTGGAGTACTACCCGGACTAGCGGGGGCTTGGATACGCAGTATTTT.

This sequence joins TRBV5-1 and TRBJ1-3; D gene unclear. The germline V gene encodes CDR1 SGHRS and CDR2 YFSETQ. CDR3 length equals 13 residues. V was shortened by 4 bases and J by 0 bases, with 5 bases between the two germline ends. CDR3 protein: CASSPSSGNTIYF. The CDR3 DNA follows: TGCGCCAGCAGCCCGAGCTCTGGAAACACCATATATTTT.

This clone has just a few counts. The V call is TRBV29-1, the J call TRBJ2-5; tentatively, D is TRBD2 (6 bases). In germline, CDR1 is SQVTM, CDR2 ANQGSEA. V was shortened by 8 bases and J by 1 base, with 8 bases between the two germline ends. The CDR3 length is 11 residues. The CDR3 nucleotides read TGCAGCTCGGGGGTCCAAGAGACCCAGTACTTC. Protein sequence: CSSGVQETQYF.

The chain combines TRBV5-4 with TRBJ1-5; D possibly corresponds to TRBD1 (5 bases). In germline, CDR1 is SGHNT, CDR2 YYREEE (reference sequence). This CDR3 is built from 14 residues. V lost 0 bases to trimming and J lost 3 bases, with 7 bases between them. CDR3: CASSLGGANQPQHF. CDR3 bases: TGTGCCAGCAGCTTGGGGGGCGCCAATCAGCCCCAGCATTTT.